Below are 21 T cell receptor beta chains sequenced from a single sample in a study of cytomegalovirus exposure and HLA in healthy donors. PCR was performed using 60 Vbeta and 13 Jbeta primers. Using immunoSEQ multiplex PCR, the repertoire was profiled, and TCRdb retains in-frame clones only, with some absent. The data contain roughly 130,000 clones, 80% of them singletons. Sequenced sample: PBMCs. The receptors derive from a male donor in good health and CMV-seronegative.

A word on this clone: This same CDR3 is encoded by further DNA sequences in the sample. The rearrangement links TRBV11-2 to TRBJ1-2; TRBD1 aligns across 9 bases. Germline V lookup: CDR1 SGHAT, CDR2 FQNNGV. Trimming removed 5 bases from V and 4 bases from J; junction bases left unmatched: 5. The CDR3 covers 14 residues. CDR3 in amino acids: CASSPGTGFYGYTF. The CDR3, as DNA: TGTGCCAGCAGCCCTGGGACAGGGTTCTATGGCTACACCTTC.

With regard to this clone: This sample also contains other DNA sequences that code for the same CDR3. The V gene is TRBV6-5, the J gene TRBJ1-1, with D tentatively TRBD1 (5 bases). The CDR3 length is 14 residues. V lost 4 bases and J lost 5, with 14 bases in between. CDR1 is MNHEY and CDR2 is SVGAGI in the germline V gene. The CDR3 DNA reads TGTGCCAGCAGTTTGGACACCCGACGGACTGAAGCTTTCTTT. Encoded protein: CASSLDTRRTEAFF.

The gene calls are TRBV28 and TRBJ1-2; D is possibly TRBD1 (6 bases). CDR3 size: 14 residues. V lost 7 bases and J 3 bases, leaving 15 bases between the germline ends. Germline CDR1 and CDR2: MDHEN and SYDVKM. The CDR3 DNA follows: TGTGCCAGCATAAGGAATACAGGGTACTATGGCTACACCTTC. This codes for CASIRNTGYYGYTF.

The V and J genes are TRBV5-4 and TRBJ2-3; TRBD2 agrees at 7 bases. This CDR3 is 12 amino acids long. Germline V gene data show CDR1 as SGHNT and CDR2 as YYREEE (reference sequence). V trimming: 5 bases; J trimming: 8 bases; junction bases outside the gene matches: 5. The CDR3 nucleotides read TGTGCCAGCAGGAAAAGCGGGGCTACGCAGTATTTT. It codes for CASRKSGATQYF.

The CDR3 coding sequence is TGCGCCAGCAGCTTGCAGATCCAAGAGACCCAGTACTTC. It is translated as CASSLQIQETQYF. The J gene is TRBJ2-5, the V gene TRBV5-1, with unresolved D. The V and J ends lost 1 base and 1 base respectively, with 5 bases between them. The CDR3 runs to 13 residues. Germline V gene sequence: CDR1 SGHRS, CDR2 YFSETQ. Based on the CDR3 plus reference TRBV5-1 and TRBJ2-5, the full variable domain is KAGVTQTPRYLIKTRGQQVTLSCSPISGHRSVSWYQQTPGQGLQFLFEYFSETQRNKGNFPGRFSGRQFSNSRSEMNVSTLELGDSALYLCASSLQIQETQYFGPGTRLLVL.

This rearrangement joins TRBV30 to TRBJ1-1, with a possible D match to TRBD1 (5 bases). This CDR3 comprises 14 residues. V gave up 6 bases and J gave up 0 bases, with 14 bases separating them. CDR1 is GTSNPN and CDR2 is SVGIG in the germline V gene (reference sequence). CDR3 residues: CACRTRQLNTEAFF. CDR3 sequence (DNA): TGTGCCTGCCGTACTCGACAGTTGAACACTGAAGCTTTCTTT.

The chain couples TRBV9 to TRBJ2-5; TRBD1 agrees at 8 bases. The V gene end was trimmed by 0 bases and the J gene end by 5 bases; junction bases not matched to a gene: 9. Germline loops: CDR1 SGDLS, CDR2 YYNGEE. CDR3 length: 16 residues. CDR3 residues: CASSVVGGGTGETQYF. CDR3 nucleotide sequence: TGTGCCAGCAGCGTAGTTGGGGGCGGGACAGGCGAGACCCAGTACTTC. The whole variable domain, remainder taken from reference TRBV9 and TRBJ2-5, is DSGVTQTPKHLITATGQRVTLRCSPRSGDLSVYWYQQSLDQGLQFLIQYYNGEERAKGNILERFSAQQFPDLHSELNLSSLELGDSALYFCASSVVGGGTGETQYFGPGTRLLVL.

The genes are TRBV7-9 and TRBJ1-1; 8 nucleotides match TRBD1. The germline V gene has CDR1 SEHNR and CDR2 FQNEAQ (reference sequence). The CDR3 sequence is 12 residues long. With V trimmed by 5 bases and J by 8 bases, 4 bases remained unmatched. In DNA, the CDR3 is TGTGCCAGCAGCAGGACAGGGTTAGAAGCTTTCTTT. Translating it yields CASSRTGLEAFF.

The gene calls are TRBV30 and TRBJ2-3, with 12 bases lining up with TRBD2. CDR3 size: 15 residues. The germline V gene has CDR1 GTSNPN and CDR2 SVGIG (reference sequence). After removal of 1 base from V and 4 bases from J, the junction contained 3 bases not matched to a gene. This CDR3 reads CAWSALAGGADTQYF. The CDR3 region has the DNA TGTGCCTGGAGTGCGCTAGCGGGGGGGGCAGATACGCAGTATTTT.

This clone is a singleton in its sample. The chain links TRBV13 to TRBJ2-7; 10 bases agree with TRBD2. Germline CDR1 and CDR2: PRHDT and FYEKMQ (reference sequence). This CDR3 contains 15 residues. Losses at the gene ends were 0 bases for V and 5 bases for J; bases not matched to a gene: 4. The CDR3 region has the DNA TGTGCCAGCAGCTTAGGTAGCGGGGGGCCGCACGAGCAGTACTTC. Translation: CASSLGSGGPHEQYF.

This clone came up a few times. This sequence joins TRBV21-1 and TRBJ2-1; TRBD2, the table's D call, lacks a check against the DNA. TRBV21-1 is annotated as a pseudogene. The CDR3 is 11 residues long. The CDR3 coding sequence is TGTGCCAGCAGCAGAGACTGGGAGCAGTTCTTC. Translation gives CASSRDWEQFF.

The sample holds one count of this clone. The V call is TRBV5-1, the J call TRBJ1-3, with 8 bases identical to TRBD1. The V and J ends lost 4 bases and 3 bases, in that order; junction bases with no gene match: 3. The CDR3 consists of 14 residues. Looked up from germline, CDR1 is SGHRS and CDR2 is YFSETQ. DNA for the CDR3: TGCGCCAGCAGCGTGGACAGGGTTGGAAACACCATATATTTT. Translated, it gives CASSVDRVGNTIYF.

The chain carries TRBV4-1 and TRBJ2-5, with a possible D match to TRBD1 (5 bases). This CDR3 is 14 amino acids long. V lost 2 bases, J lost 4 bases, and 11 bases lay in between. Germline V CDR1 and CDR2: MGHRA, YSYEKL. CDR3 DNA: TGCGCCAGCAGCCAAACAAACAGGAGAGAGACCCAGTACTTC. This encodes CASSQTNRRETQYF.

The rearrangement uses TRBV6-6 and TRBJ2-7, with D tentatively TRBD1 (6 bases). The CDR3 has 14 residues. Germline CDR1 is MNHNY and CDR2 is SVGAGI (reference sequence). V lost 6 bases to trimming and J lost 1 base, with 13 bases between them. CDR3 in amino acids: CASRPTGTSYEQYF. The CDR3 bases are TGTGCCAGCAGGCCAACCGGGACATCCTACGAGCAGTACTTC.

The V call is TRBV9, the J call TRBJ2-7, with TRBD2 identical over 8 bases. Germline CDR1 is SGDLS and CDR2 is YYNGEE. This CDR3 has 14 residues. The V and J ends lost 0 bases and 4 bases, in that order; junction bases with no gene match: 3. The CDR3 is CASSVDGGAYEQYF. CDR3 sequence (DNA): TGTGCCAGCAGCGTAGACGGGGGGGCATACGAGCAGTACTTC.

The gene calls are TRBV6-1 and TRBJ1-2; 9 nucleotides match TRBD1. CDR1 is MNHNS and CDR2 is SASEGT in the germline V gene. Unmatched junction bases numbered 4, after V lost 5 bases and J lost 6 bases. CDR3 size: 13 residues. The CDR3 DNA is TGTGCCAGCAGTCGCGACAGGGGGGATGGCTACACCTTC. This codes for CASSRDRGDGYTF.

The chain is built from TRBV13 and TRBJ1-2; the D gene is possibly TRBD1 (6 bases). The CDR3 is made up of 15 amino acids. Germline V lookup: CDR1 PRHDT, CDR2 FYEKMQ (reference sequence). Trimming cost V 5 bases and J 4 bases, with 17 bases left between them. The CDR3 region is CASSPAIDRSYGYTF. The CDR3 bases are TGTGCCAGCAGCCCCGCCATTGACAGGAGCTATGGCTACACCTTC.

A few counts support this clone. The rearrangement uses TRBV5-6 and TRBJ1-3; the D is unclear. This CDR3 comprises 13 residues. The germline V gene has CDR1 SGHDT and CDR2 YYEEEE. Trimming removed 2 bases at V and 4 bases at J, with 7 bases between. CDR3 coding DNA: TGTGCCAGCAGCTTTGTTTCGGGAAACACCATATATTTT. This gives the protein CASSFVSGNTIYF.

The gene calls are TRBV5-1 and TRBJ2-5; D is possibly TRBD1 (6 bases). V was clipped by 3 bases and J by 5 bases, with 14 bases between them. The CDR3 consists of 14 residues. Germline V gene lookup returns CDR1 SGHRS and CDR2 YFSETQ. The CDR3 spells CASSSTGQEETQYF. CDR3 nucleotides: TGCGCCAGCAGCTCAACGGGACAAGAGGAGACCCAGTACTTC.

On this clone: At one end the junction does not follow the germline gene, possibly because of a read error. The chain carries TRBV6-4 and TRBJ2-1, with TRBD2 as a possible D gene (6 bases). This CDR3 contains 13 residues. From germline, CDR1 is MRHNA and CDR2 SNTAGT. CDR3: CASSNSGGNEQFF. As DNA, the CDR3 is TGTGCCAGCAGTAACTCCGGGGGCAATGAGCAGTTCTTC.

On this clone itself: One end of the junction varies from germline; a read error may be responsible. The V gene is TRBV7-9, the J gene TRBJ1-5, with unresolved D. Per the germline V gene, CDR1 is SEHNR and CDR2 is FQNEAQ (reference sequence). This CDR3 comprises 15 residues. The CDR3 loop reads CSSSREGKGNQPQHF. The CDR3 DNA reads TGTTCCAGCAGCCGAGAGGGAAAAGGCAATCAGCCCCAGCATTTT.